This TCR beta chain was sequenced for a study of technical replicates of blood from a handful of donors. Clones were read by immunoSEQ multiplex PCR, and TCRdb kept only the in-frame ones, dropping some. Here the sample spans some 91,000 clones, almost 96% being singletons. The ends were cut back, 10 bases at V and 0 bases at J, with 18 bases in the middle. The CDR3 extends over 15 amino acids. Germline V gene sequence: CDR1 SNHLY, CDR2 FYNNEI. The clonotype originates from a human donor in good health. The source material was T cells isolated from PBMCs. The V call is TRBV2, the J call TRBJ2-5, with D perhaps matching TRBD2 (5 bases). CDR3 in amino acids: CAIHPGSQYQETQYF. The CDR3 DNA is TGTGCCATACATCCGGGATCCCAGTACCAAGAGACCCAGTACTTC. Filled out from reference TRBV2 and TRBJ2-5, the complete variable domain reads EPEVTQTPSHQVTQMGQEVILRCVPISNHLYFYWYRQILGQKVEFLVSFYNNEISEKSEIFDDQFSVERPDGSNFTLKIRSTKLEDSAMYFCAIHPGSQYQETQYFGPGTRLLVL.